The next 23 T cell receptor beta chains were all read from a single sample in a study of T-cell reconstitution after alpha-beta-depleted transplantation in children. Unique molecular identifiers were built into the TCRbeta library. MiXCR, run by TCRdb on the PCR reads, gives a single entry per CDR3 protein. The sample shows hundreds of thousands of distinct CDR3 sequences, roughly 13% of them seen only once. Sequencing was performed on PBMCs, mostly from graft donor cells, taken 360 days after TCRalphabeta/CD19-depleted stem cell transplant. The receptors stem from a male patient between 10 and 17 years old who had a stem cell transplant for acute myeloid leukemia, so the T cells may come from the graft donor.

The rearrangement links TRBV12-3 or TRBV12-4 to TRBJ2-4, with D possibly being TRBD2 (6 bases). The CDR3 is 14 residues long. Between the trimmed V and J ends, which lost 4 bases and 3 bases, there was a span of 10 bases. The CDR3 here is CASSSGVSKNIQYF. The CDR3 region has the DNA TGTGCCAGCAGTTCGGGGGTGAGCAAAAACATTCAGTACTTC.

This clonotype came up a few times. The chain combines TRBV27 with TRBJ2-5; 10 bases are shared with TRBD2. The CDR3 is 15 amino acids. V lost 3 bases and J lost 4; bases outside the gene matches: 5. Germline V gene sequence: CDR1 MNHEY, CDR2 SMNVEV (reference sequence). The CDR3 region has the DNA TGTGCCAGCAGTTTCTGGCTAGCGGGAGTAGAGACCCAGTACTTC. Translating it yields CASSFWLAGVETQYF.

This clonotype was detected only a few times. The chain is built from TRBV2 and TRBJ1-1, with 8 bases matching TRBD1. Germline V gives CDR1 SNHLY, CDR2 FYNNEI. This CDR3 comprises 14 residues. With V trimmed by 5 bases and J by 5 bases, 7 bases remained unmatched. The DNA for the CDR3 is TGTGCCAGCAGTAACAGGGGGGAGCGAACTGAAGCTTTCTTT. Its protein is CASSNRGERTEAFF.

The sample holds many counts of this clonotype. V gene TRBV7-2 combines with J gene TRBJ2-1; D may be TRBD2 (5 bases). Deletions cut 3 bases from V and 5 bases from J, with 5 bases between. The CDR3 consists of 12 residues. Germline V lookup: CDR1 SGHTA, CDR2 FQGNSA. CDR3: CASSFGNNEQFF. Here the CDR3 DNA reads TGTGCCAGCAGCTTCGGGAACAATGAGCAGTTCTTC.

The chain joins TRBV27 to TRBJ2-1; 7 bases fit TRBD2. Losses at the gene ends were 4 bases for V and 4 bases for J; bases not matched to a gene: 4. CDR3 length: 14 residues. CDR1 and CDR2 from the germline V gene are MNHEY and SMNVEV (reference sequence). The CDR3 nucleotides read TGTGCCAGCAGTTCCAAGGGAGGGTACAATGAGCAGTTCTTC. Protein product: CASSSKGGYNEQFF.

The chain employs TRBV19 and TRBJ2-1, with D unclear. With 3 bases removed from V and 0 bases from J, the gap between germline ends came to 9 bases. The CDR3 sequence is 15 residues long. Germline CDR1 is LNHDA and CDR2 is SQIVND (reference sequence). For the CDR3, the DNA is TGTGCCAGTAGTATGTGGCGAAGCTCCTACAATGAGCAGTTCTTC. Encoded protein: CASSMWRSSYNEQFF.

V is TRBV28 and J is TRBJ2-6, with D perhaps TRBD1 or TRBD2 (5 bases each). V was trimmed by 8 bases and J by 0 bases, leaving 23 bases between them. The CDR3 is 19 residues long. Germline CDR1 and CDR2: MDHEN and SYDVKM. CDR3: CASRPSFRGMGSGANVLTF. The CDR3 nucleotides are TGTGCCAGCCGGCCGTCTTTCCGGGGCATGGGCTCTGGGGCCAACGTCCTGACTTTC.

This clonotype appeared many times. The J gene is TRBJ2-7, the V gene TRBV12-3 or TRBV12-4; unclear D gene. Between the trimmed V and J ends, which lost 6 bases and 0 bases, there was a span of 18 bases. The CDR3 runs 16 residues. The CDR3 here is CASSSGPPLFSYEQYF. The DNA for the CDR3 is TGTGCCAGCAGCTCCGGCCCACCCCTTTTCTCCTACGAGCAGTACTTC.

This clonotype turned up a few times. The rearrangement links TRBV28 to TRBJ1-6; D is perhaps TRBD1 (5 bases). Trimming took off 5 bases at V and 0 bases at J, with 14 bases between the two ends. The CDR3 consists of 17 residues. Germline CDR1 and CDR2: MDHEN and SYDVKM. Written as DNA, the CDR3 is TGTGCCAGCAGTACCAGCAGGGATCCCTCCTATAATTCACCCCTCCACTTT. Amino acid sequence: CASSTSRDPSYNSPLHF.

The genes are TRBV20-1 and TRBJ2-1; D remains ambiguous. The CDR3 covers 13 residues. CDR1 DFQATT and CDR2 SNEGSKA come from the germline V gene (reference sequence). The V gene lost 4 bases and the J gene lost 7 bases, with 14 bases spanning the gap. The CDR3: CSATKSAVNEQFF. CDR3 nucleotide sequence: TGCAGTGCTACAAAATCGGCGGTAAATGAGCAGTTCTTC.

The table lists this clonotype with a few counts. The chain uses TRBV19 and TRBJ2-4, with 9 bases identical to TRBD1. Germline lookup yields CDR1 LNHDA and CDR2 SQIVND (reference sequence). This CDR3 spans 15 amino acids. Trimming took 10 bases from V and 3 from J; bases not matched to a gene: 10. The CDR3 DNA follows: TGTGCCACCACACCCCGGGACAGGGTCAAAAACATTCAGTACTTC. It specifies CATTPRDRVKNIQYF. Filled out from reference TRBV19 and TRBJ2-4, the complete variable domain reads DGGITQSPKYLFRKEGQNVTLSCEQNLNHDAMYWYRQDPGQGLRLIYYSQIVNDFQKGDIAEGYSVSREKKESFPLTVTSAQKNPTAFYLCATTPRDRVKNIQYFGAGTRLSVL.

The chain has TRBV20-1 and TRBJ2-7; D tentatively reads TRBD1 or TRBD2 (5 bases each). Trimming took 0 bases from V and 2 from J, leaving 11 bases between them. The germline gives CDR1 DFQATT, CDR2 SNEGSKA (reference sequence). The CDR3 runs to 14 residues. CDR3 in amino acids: CSARDRDRTYEQYF. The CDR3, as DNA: TGCAGTGCTAGAGATCGGGACCGAACCTACGAGCAGTACTTC.

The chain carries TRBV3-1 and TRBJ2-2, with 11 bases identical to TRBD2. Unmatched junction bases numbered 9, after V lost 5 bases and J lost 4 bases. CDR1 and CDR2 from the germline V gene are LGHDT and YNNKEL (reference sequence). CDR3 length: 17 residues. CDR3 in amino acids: CASSSPRGLAGTGELFF. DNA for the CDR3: TGTGCCAGCAGCTCCCCTCGTGGACTAGCGGGCACCGGGGAGCTGTTTTTT.

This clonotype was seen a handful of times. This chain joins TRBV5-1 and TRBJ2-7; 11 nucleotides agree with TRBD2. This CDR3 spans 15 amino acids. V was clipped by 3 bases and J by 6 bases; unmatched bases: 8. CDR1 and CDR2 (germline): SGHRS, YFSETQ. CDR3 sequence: CASSSSTSGKGEQYF. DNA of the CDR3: TGCGCCAGCAGCTCGTCGACTAGCGGGAAGGGCGAGCAGTACTTC.

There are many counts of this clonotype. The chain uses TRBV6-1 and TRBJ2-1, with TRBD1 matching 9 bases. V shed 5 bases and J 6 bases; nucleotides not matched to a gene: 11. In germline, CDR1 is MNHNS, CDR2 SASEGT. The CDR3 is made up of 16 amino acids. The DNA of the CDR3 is TGTGCCAGCAGTACCAACCTCGGGACAGGGCCCAATGAGCAGTTCTTC. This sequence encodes CASSTNLGTGPNEQFF.

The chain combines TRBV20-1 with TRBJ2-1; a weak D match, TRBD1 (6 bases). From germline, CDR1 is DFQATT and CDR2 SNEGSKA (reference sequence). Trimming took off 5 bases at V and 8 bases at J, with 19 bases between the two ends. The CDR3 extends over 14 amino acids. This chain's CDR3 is CSALKQGPKDEQFF. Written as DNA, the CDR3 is TGCAGTGCTCTGAAACAGGGTCCGAAAGATGAGCAGTTCTTC.

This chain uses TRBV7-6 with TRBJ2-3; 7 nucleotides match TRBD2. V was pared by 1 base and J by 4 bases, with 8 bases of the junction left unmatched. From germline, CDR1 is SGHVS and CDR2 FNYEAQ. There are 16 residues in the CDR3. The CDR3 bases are TGTGCCAGCAGCTTAGGGGGGGGAGTGGTGGCAGATACGCAGTATTTT. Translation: CASSLGGGVVADTQYF.

The CDR3 here is CASSLLGLAGGKADTQYF. Here the CDR3 DNA reads TGTGCCAGCAGCTTATTGGGACTAGCGGGAGGGAAAGCAGATACGCAGTATTTT. This sequence joins TRBV7-6 and TRBJ2-3; 16 bases are a match to TRBD2. V lost 2 bases and J lost 4; bases outside the gene matches: 6. Looked up from germline, CDR1 is SGHVS and CDR2 is FNYEAQ. This CDR3 has 18 amino acids. Full variable domain (outside the CDR3, taken from reference TRBV7-6 and TRBJ2-3): GAGVSQSPRYKVTKRGQDVALRCDPISGHVSLYWYRQALGQGPEFLTYFNYEAQQDKSGLPNDRFSAERPEGSISTLTIQRTEQRDSAMYRCASSLLGLAGGKADTQYFGPGTRLTVL.

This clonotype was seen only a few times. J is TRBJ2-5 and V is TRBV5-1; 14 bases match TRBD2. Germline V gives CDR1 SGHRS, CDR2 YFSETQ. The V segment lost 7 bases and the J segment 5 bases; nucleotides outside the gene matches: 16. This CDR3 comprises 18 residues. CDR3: CASERTGPGLAGDETQYF. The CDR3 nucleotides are TGCGCCAGCGAGAGGACCGGACCGGGACTAGCGGGAGATGAGACCCAGTACTTC. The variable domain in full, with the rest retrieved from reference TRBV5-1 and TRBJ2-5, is KAGVTQTPRYLIKTRGQQVTLSCSPISGHRSVSWYQQTPGQGLQFLFEYFSETQRNKGNFPGRFSGRQFSNSRSEMNVSTLELGDSALYLCASERTGPGLAGDETQYFGPGTRLLVL.

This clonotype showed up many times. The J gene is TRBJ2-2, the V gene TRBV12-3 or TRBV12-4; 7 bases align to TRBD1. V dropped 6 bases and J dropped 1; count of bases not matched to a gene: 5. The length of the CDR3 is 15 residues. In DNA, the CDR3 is TGTGCCAGCAGAACTAACAGGGGGAACACCGGGGAGCTGTTTTTT. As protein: CASRTNRGNTGELFF.

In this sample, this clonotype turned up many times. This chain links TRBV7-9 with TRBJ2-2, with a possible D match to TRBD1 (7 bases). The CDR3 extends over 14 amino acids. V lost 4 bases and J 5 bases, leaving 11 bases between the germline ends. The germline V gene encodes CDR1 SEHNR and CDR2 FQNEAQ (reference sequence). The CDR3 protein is CASSWAGGTGELFF. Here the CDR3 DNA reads TGTGCCAGCAGCTGGGCAGGGGGGACCGGGGAGCTGTTTTTT.

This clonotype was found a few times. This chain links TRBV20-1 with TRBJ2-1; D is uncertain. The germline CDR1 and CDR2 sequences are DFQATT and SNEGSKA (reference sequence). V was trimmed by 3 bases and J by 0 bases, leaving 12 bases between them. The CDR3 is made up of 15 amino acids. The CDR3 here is CSASRRASSYNEQFF. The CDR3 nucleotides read TGCAGTGCTAGTAGGAGAGCGAGCTCCTACAATGAGCAGTTCTTC.

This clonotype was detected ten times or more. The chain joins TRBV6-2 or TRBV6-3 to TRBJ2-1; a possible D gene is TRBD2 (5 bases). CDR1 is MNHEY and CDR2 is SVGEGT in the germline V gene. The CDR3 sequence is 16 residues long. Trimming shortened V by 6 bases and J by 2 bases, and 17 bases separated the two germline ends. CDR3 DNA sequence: TGTGCCAGCAGGGACCGAGCGCGGGCCCCCTACAATGAGCAGTTCTTC. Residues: CASRDRARAPYNEQFF.